A single sample is the source of the 16 T cell receptor beta chains below, sequenced in a study of blood T cell repertoires in COVID-19. TCRdb keeps only in-frame clones here, not all; method: immunoSEQ multiplex PCR. Of 200,000 to 300,000 clones listed, about 89% are singletons. The sequencing input was PBMCs or T cells enriched from blood (not recorded which). All receptors come from a man between 35 and 55 years old who had recovered from COVID-19.

V usage is TRBV27 and J usage is TRBJ1-5; D gene unclear. V was clipped by 4 bases and J by 8 bases, with 18 bases between them. This CDR3 comprises 15 residues. CDR1 is MNHEY, CDR2 SMNVEV, per germline (reference sequence). The CDR3 DNA reads as TGTGCCAGCAGTTCGGTTGGCCTTTCGGCGGAGCCCCAGCATTTT. Amino acids: CASSSVGLSAEPQHF.

This chain connects TRBV27 to TRBJ2-7; 8 nucleotides line up with TRBD1. V gave up 5 bases and J gave up 2 bases; unmatched junction bases: 5. The CDR3 loop spans 14 amino acids. Germline CDR1 reads MNHEY; CDR2 reads SMNVEV (reference sequence). The CDR3 nucleotides are TGTGCCAGCAGTCAACTGACAGGGGCCTACGAGCAGTACTTC. It encodes CASSQLTGAYEQYF.

This sequence joins TRBV4-3 and TRBJ2-7, with TRBD2 identical over 11 bases. J was trimmed by 3 bases and V by 0 bases; bases with no gene match: 4. The germline gives CDR1 LGHNA, CDR2 YSLEER. The CDR3 consists of 16 residues. CDR3 sequence reads: CASSQDRGTSGYEQYF. The CDR3 region has the DNA TGCGCCAGCAGCCAAGATCGTGGGACTAGCGGCTACGAGCAGTACTTC.

This clone was recorded only once. The chain uses TRBV19 and TRBJ2-2; 7 bases are a match to TRBD1. Losses at the gene ends were 2 bases for V and 5 bases for J; bases not matched to a gene: 11. The CDR3 has 17 residues. From germline, CDR1 is LNHDA and CDR2 SQIVND (reference sequence). CDR3 nucleotide sequence: TGTGCCAGTAGTATAAGAGGAGAGGGGGCGAGGACCGGGGAGCTGTTTTTT. Translated: CASSIRGEGARTGELFF.

This chain connects TRBV7-2 to TRBJ2-5; TRBD2 agrees at 11 bases. Trimming at V came to 1 base and at J to 5 bases, leaving 9 bases not matched to a gene. Germline CDR1 and CDR2: SGHTA and FQGNSA. The CDR3 spans 17 residues. As DNA, the CDR3 is TGTGCCAGCAGCTTAGGCCTAGCGGGAGGTGCCTCGGAGACCCAGTACTTC. Protein sequence: CASSLGLAGGASETQYF. The variable domain in full, with the rest retrieved from reference TRBV7-2 and TRBJ2-5, is GAGVSQSPSNKVTEKGKDVELRCDPISGHTALYWYRQSLGQGLEFLIYFQGNSAPDKSGLPSDRFSAERTGGSVSTLTIQRTQQEDSAVYLCASSLGLAGGASETQYFGPGTRLLVL.

V and J are TRBV11-2 and TRBJ2-1, with 7 bases matching TRBD1. Germline loops: CDR1 SGHAT, CDR2 FQNNGV. CDR3 length: 16 amino acids. The trim removed 3 bases at V and 5 bases at J, leaving 10 bases unmatched. The CDR3 region is CASSFPGQITNNEQFF. The CDR3 bases are TGTGCCAGCAGCTTCCCGGGACAGATAACTAACAATGAGCAGTTCTTC.

V gene TRBV19 combines with J gene TRBJ2-7; D is unclear. The CDR3 is 13 amino acids. The V gene's germline CDR1 is LNHDA and CDR2 SQIVND (reference sequence). The ends were cut back, 4 bases at V and 4 bases at J, with 11 bases in the middle. The DNA of the CDR3 is TGTGCCAGTAGTAGGGCAGGATTTTACGAGCAGTACTTC. This codes for CASSRAGFYEQYF. Complete variable domain (other parts from reference TRBV19 and TRBJ2-7): DGGITQSPKYLFRKEGQNVTLSCEQNLNHDAMYWYRQDPGQGLRLIYYSQIVNDFQKGDIAEGYSVSREKKESFPLTVTSAQKNPTAFYLCASSRAGFYEQYFGPGTRLTVT.

V usage is TRBV7-9 and J usage is TRBJ2-1; weak D call: TRBD1 (5 bases). The CDR3 totals 15 residues. The V end lost 4 bases, the J end lost 2 bases, and 12 bases lay between the germline ends. CDR1 is SEHNR and CDR2 is FQNEAQ in the germline V gene (reference sequence). CDR3 sequence: CASSYLRGTYNEQFF. The DNA for the CDR3 is TGTGCCAGCAGCTACTTAAGGGGTACCTACAATGAGCAGTTCTTC.

This chain connects TRBV10-2 to TRBJ1-1, with D unresolved. Germline CDR1 WSHSY, CDR2 SAAADI. This CDR3 spans 12 amino acids. V was trimmed by 8 bases and J by 9 bases, leaving 16 bases between them. The CDR3 nucleotides read TGCGCCAGCTCCCTGAGGTTGCAACAAGCTTTCTTT. Amino acids: CASSLRLQQAFF.

This chain connects TRBV7-6 to TRBJ2-3; 11 positions match TRBD2. With V trimmed by 5 bases and J by 1 base, 8 bases remained unmatched. In germline, CDR1 is SGHVS, CDR2 FNYEAQ. The CDR3 covers 17 residues. The CDR3, as DNA: TGTGCCAGCAGCAGGAGACCGGGACTAGCGGGCACAGATACGCAGTATTTT. Its translation: CASSRRPGLAGTDTQYF.

This rearrangement joins TRBV27 to TRBJ2-3; the match to TRBD2 covers 11 bases. The germline V gene encodes CDR1 MNHEY and CDR2 SMNVEV (reference sequence). J lost 2 bases, V lost 5 bases, and 6 bases had no gene match. This CDR3 comprises 16 residues. The CDR3 DNA is TGTGCCAGCAGTCCATCTAGCGGGAGGCACACAGATACGCAGTATTTT. It is translated as CASSPSSGRHTDTQYF.

The chain recombines TRBV29-1 with TRBJ2-3; perhaps TRBD2 as D (7 bases). The germline V and J ends were trimmed by 5 bases and 1 base, with 16 bases remaining between them. The CDR3 length is 15 residues. CDR1 and CDR2 from the germline V gene are SQVTM and ANQGSEA. CDR3 amino acids: CSVRGVGGGTDTQYF. The CDR3 DNA sequence: TGCAGCGTTCGGGGGGTTGGGGGCGGCACAGATACGCAGTATTTT.

The table lists this clone with a count of one. V is TRBV9 and J is TRBJ2-7; D uncertain. This CDR3 has 14 residues. Germline V CDR1 and CDR2: SGDLS, YYNGEE. The V end lost 0 bases, the J end lost 2 bases, and 9 bases lay between the germline ends. The CDR3 protein is CASSVDGLTYEQYF. The CDR3 DNA sequence: TGTGCCAGCAGCGTAGACGGGTTGACCTACGAGCAGTACTTC.

This clone was found once. The chain combines TRBV5-1 with TRBJ2-7; TRBD2 is a possible D gene (5 bases). Trimming took 4 bases from V and 7 from J, leaving 21 bases between them. This CDR3 spans 15 amino acids. Germline V CDR1 and CDR2: SGHRS, YFSETQ. Here the CDR3 reads CASSKGGSVREEQYF. The CDR3 DNA follows: TGCGCCAGCAGCAAAGGAGGTTCGGTCCGGGAAGAGCAGTACTTC.

The chain uses TRBV19 and TRBJ1-1; TRBD1 aligns across 7 bases. CDR3 size: 16 residues. Germline V lookup: CDR1 LNHDA, CDR2 SQIVND (reference sequence). J was trimmed by 5 bases and V by 1 base; bases with no gene match: 10. DNA for the CDR3: TGTGCCAGTAGTATAGTGGGTAGGAGGGGGCGAACTGAAGCTTTCTTT. This encodes CASSIVGRRGRTEAFF. The full variable domain, rest sourced from reference TRBV19 and TRBJ1-1, is DGGITQSPKYLFRKEGQNVTLSCEQNLNHDAMYWYRQDPGQGLRLIYYSQIVNDFQKGDIAEGYSVSREKKESFPLTVTSAQKNPTAFYLCASSIVGRRGRTEAFFGQGTRLTVV.

To note about this clone: The missing conserved phenylalanine or tryptophan at the end of this CDR3 makes a read error likely. It is unclear where the CDR3 begins or ends on the DNA, so no DNA is shown, and the CDR3 is as TCRdb lists it. This chain links TRBV21-1 with TRBJ1-1. TRBV21-1 is described as a pseudogene. The CDR3 region is 9 residues in length, termini included. CDR3 protein: CASSKMEPS.